The T cell receptor (beta chain) under discussion was sequenced for a study of cytomegalovirus exposure and HLA in healthy donors (dated by TCRdb to 2016 to 2017). In terms of the full investigation: In an earlier analysis of under 750 of the donors, approximately 300 Gb of sequence data and just under 120 million unique TCR beta sequences from roughly 190 million T cells were reported. In the later analysis, no new phenotypic data were used to find candidate immune exposures; instead, reliance was placed on TCR beta sequences and their occurrence across donors. Because of strong linkage in the cohort, a few DR-DQ haplotypes were treated as single units for association and clustering. The study aimed to test whether signatures of past pathogen exposure could be identified by cataloging public T cell receptors. HLA typing covered class I and class II loci at four-digit resolution. Among the roughly 380 genotyped donors, more than 70% belonged to the genetic ancestry cluster associated with self-reported Caucasian donors. The T cell repertoires of 670 or so subjects were profiled by immunosequencing and related to cytomegalovirus serostatus. Typing coverage differed by locus: A, B, C, DRB1 and DQB1 were typed in about 629-640 donors, DQA1 in about 500, DPA1 in some 600, and DPB1 in 472. Donor age, sex, ethnicity and CMV serostatus were compiled together with the repertoire data. In an earlier analysis of roughly 600 of the donors, high-throughput TCR beta sequencing was used to judge whether each TCR beta V gene segment behaved as functional or pseudogenic. A separate validation cohort of roughly 130 different subjects was used in addition to the 666-subject first cohort. A later genetic analysis took genome-wide SNP genotypes for about 55% of the 666 donors and used that subset as a discovery cohort. To predict cytomegalovirus infection status, the study combined high-throughput TCR immunosequencing, statistical association of individual TCRs with disease status, and machine learning. In a later analysis, previously published TCR beta repertoires from 550 to 750 donors were re-analyzed and high-resolution HLA genotyping was added so that TCR occurrence patterns could be studied. All discovery cohort repertoires had been generated on a single sequencing platform. Approximately 310 gigabases of sequencing data and tens of millions of unique TCR sequences were included in an early release covering under 650 HLA-typed donors. Among over 350 genotyped donors of the cohort, an average of roughly 240,000 unique TCR beta nucleotide sequences were sequenced per donor, around a sixth of them non-productive.

Notes on this clone: The clone's antigen remains unknown. No base-level quality is on record; no much larger clone is a single base apart.

The CDR3 runs 14 residues from the cysteine to the phenylalanine. The sequence is cut down to CDR3 DNA, 42 bases in frame from base 1. CDR1 and CDR2, looked up from the germline V gene, are SGDLS and YYNGEE. The V and J ends are trimmed by 5 bases and 2 bases, leaving 11 bases between them. The full study reports these points: Because some donors lacked HLA typing at each locus, the association tests relied only on the typed subset. In a later analysis, HLA-associated TCR beta chains showed more clonal expansion and lower generation probabilities than non-associated chains that were equally common. Three of the identified cytomegalovirus-associated TCR beta chains were confirmed in vitro to be specific for cytomegalovirus antigens. A later analysis found that most CMV-associated TCR beta chains appeared HLA-restricted, with HLA associations seemingly driven largely by CMV exposure. The authors suggested that the approach could potentially be generalized to other disease states and immunological phenotypes. A further reported finding was that TCR beta sequences accurately predicted the HLA-A and HLA-B alleles for most subjects in the first cohort. Most TCR sequences were observed very rarely across donors, whereas some public TCRs were present in many individuals. This cohort had only TCR beta chains sequenced, and the lack of alpha or paired-chain data limited which features could be detected. A total of roughly 160 TCR beta chains were listed by the study as associated with cytomegalovirus. For the cohort, immune exposure information was limited to CMV serostatus. The 87-base-pair reads could not distinguish some IMGT-functional V segments, including TRBV6-2 and TRBV6-3, so those segments were excluded. Compared with the approximately 670-donor mean, donors in an Asian-associated ancestry cluster had fewer N-insertions in productive TCRs, according to a later genetic analysis. A later analysis found that TCR association rates varied across HLA loci, with DRB1 alleles showing the most associated TCRs and HLA-C alleles the fewest. In a later analysis, several top co-occurrence clusters were reported to appear linked to parvovirus B19, influenza, CMV and Epstein-Barr virus. The earlier analysis of about 600 of the donors excluded around 17 rarely observed V segments, including chromosome 9 orphons, because counts were too low. Correlated functional status among segregating V segments might reflect linkage disequilibrium, but an unknown experimental factor could not be ruled out. The presence/absence analyses assumed that sequencing depth was roughly uniform across donors, and that assumption may not be true. When HLA alleles, especially DR and DQ, strongly co-occurred, attributing TCR associations to individual alleles was difficult. A cluster of highly shared sequence variants was judged likely to represent a technical artifact of the sequencing pipeline. In an earlier analysis of several hundred of the donors, most TCR beta V segments were observed in productive rearrangements about 90% or about 30% of the time, broadly matching IMGT annotations. Specific HLA alleles were associated with roughly 17,000 TCR beta sequences at a false discovery rate of 0.05 in a later analysis. The classifier was reported to diagnose cytomegalovirus status with high specificity and sensitivity in both the original and validation cohorts. An association between a missense DCLRE1C variant and V-gene and J-gene trimming of TCR beta chains was found in a later genetic analysis and replicated in an independent cohort.

Library preparation employed the immunoSEQ multiplex PCR assay. For the multiplex PCR, a mixture combining 60 forward primers for TCR Vbeta segments and 13 reverse primers for TCR Jbeta segments was used. The CDR3 region of rearranged TCR beta genes was amplified from genomic DNA by a multiplex PCR assay. The Illumina HiSeq System was used to sequence the amplified TCR beta libraries as 87-base-pair reads. The study's processing was this. In a later analysis, tens of millions of unique TCR beta chains were counted across the 666 repertoires, and about 9.9 million of these chains were shared by at least two donors. A nearest-neighbor algorithm error-corrected the raw reads and collapsed the reads into unique sequences, merging closely related sequences to remove PCR and sequencing errors. Alignment of CDR3 sequences to IMGT reference sequences was used to assign V, D and J gene segments. For a sequence to be retained, a match of at least six nucleotides to both a V gene segment and a J gene segment was required. Rearrangements were classified as productive when the CDR3 lacked stop codons and remained in frame with V and J, and all other rearrangements were classified as non-productive. Following IMGT convention, CDR3 was defined as the stretch from the second conserved V-encoded cysteine up to the conserved J-encoded phenylalanine. Sequences without an unambiguous match to a single V gene segment were excluded from the earlier analysis of about 640 of the donors. In an earlier analysis of a few hundred of the donors, V segments were called functional above 56.7% productive rearrangements and were called segregating when the between-donor standard deviation exceeded 5%. A statistical classification framework was built for diagnosing cytomegalovirus status from the catalog of TCR beta chain sequences. In a later analysis, V and J genes were assigned by comparing TCR nucleotide sequences against IMGT/GENE-DB human TR gene sequences. Using the TCRdist pipeline, a later analysis assigned CDR3 sequences along with most-parsimonious VDJ recombination scenarios. In a later analysis, each TCR beta chain was defined by its CDR3 amino acid sequence together with its V-gene family, and reads without a unique V-gene family were excluded. A later analysis removed 550 to 650 highly shared, low-generation-probability nucleotide sequences to deal with suspected cross-contamination and a sequencing artifact. For each public chain, a later analysis derived a clonal expansion index from normalized ranks of inferred template counts within each repertoire. A later analysis computed generation probabilities with a VDJ recombination model fitted to out-of-frame rearrangements, and checked the results against IGoR. Hypergeometric tests were used in a later analysis to score TCR-TCR, TCR-HLA and TCR-CMV co-occurrence, with a repertoire-size bias correction applied to the TCR pairs. To estimate false discovery rates, a later analysis permuted the HLA or CMV assignments 20 times. In a later analysis, co-occurring TCRs were grouped with DBSCAN, and TCRdist sequence similarity was added when clustering was performed within HLA-allele-positive subsets. Repertoires with fewer than 30,000 or more than 120,000 public chains were left out of co-occurrence clustering, as were a few repertoires with anomalous nucleotide sharing. The table was pulled from immuneACCESS by TCRdb, which kept in-frame rearrangements only. Such tables lose some clones; where checked, under half of the loss comes from unresolved V genes, and the rest has no known cause. From that table come the V and J calls and clone size; the DNA was used to work out D and trimming. Counted in this sample were 120,000 to 150,000 clones; about 80% of them appeared once. About 5% of the sample goes to the ten largest clones.

In total, fewer than 750 healthy bone marrow donors made up the cohort. Cohort members were all nominally healthy when sampled, although unrecorded immune exposures were likely present. The donor tested CMV seronegative, placing the donor among the roughly 350 seronegative members of the cohort. Every donor gave a peripheral blood sample, and the peripheral blood mononuclear cells from that sample were used for TCR beta sequencing. The Qiagen DNeasy Blood Extraction Kit was used to extract genomic DNA from the blood cell samples. The receptor was derived from a male donor in good health and CMV-seronegative. Source material: PBMCs. This chain is built from TRBV9 and TRBJ2-1; the D region possibly corresponds to TRBD2 (5 bases align). The DNA reads TGTGCCAGCAGTGAGGGTTTTACCTACAATGAGCAGTTCTTC. This encodes CASSEGFTYNEQFF.